Shown below are 24 T cell receptor beta chains from a single sample sequenced in a study of shared clonotypes between healthy human individuals. The method was immunoSEQ multiplex PCR; TCRdb's version includes in-frame clones alone and lacks a portion of them. The data hold around 2.5 million clones, with 80% to 95% observed a single time. The sample comprised naive CD4+ T cells from PBMCs. The subset here: CD45RA+ positively selected. These receptors came from a man between 18 and 29 years old in good health. Some clones in this sample may be carry-over from other donors' samples.

V gene TRBV30 combines with J gene TRBJ2-1; possible D gene TRBD2, 5 bases. Trimming took 1 base from V and 12 from J, leaving 16 bases between them. CDR3 length: 13 amino acids. Germline loops: CDR1 GTSNPN, CDR2 SVGIG (reference sequence). CDR3 protein: CAWSAGLALGQFF. The CDR3 nucleotides read TGTGCCTGGAGTGCCGGACTGGCCCTCGGGCAGTTCTTC.

This rearrangement joins TRBV28 to TRBJ1-3; no reliable D call. This CDR3 is 19 amino acids long. Germline lookup yields CDR1 MDHEN and CDR2 SYDVKM. The V and J ends lost 2 bases and 4 bases respectively, with 24 bases between them. CDR3 sequence reads: CASSLRWEGGPGRGNTIYF. The CDR3 DNA reads as TGTGCCAGCAGTTTACGCTGGGAGGGAGGCCCTGGGAGAGGAAACACCATATATTTT.

The chain recombines TRBV2 with TRBJ2-1, with D possibly matching TRBD1 (6 bases). Germline loops: CDR1 SNHLY, CDR2 FYNNEI. V was shortened by 5 bases and J by 6 bases, with 14 bases between the two germline ends. The CDR3 consists of 14 residues. This CDR3 is CASSTDSHANEQFF. For the CDR3, the DNA is TGTGCCAGCAGTACGGACAGCCATGCCAATGAGCAGTTCTTC.

The V gene is TRBV4-3, the J gene TRBJ2-7; 9 bases are a match to TRBD2. V shed 3 bases and J 2 bases; nucleotides not matched to a gene: 5. Germline V gives CDR1 LGHNA, CDR2 YSLEER. The CDR3 is 15 amino acids. This CDR3 is CASSQIAGAPYEQYF. The CDR3 bases are TGCGCCAGCAGCCAGATAGCGGGAGCCCCCTACGAGCAGTACTTC.

DNA for the CDR3: TGTGCCAGCTCACTAGGACAGCCTATCTCTGGAAACACCATATATTTT. Translated: CASSLGQPISGNTIYF. V and J are TRBV18 and TRBJ1-3; D is perhaps TRBD1 (6 bases). The CDR3 consists of 16 residues. The germline V gene encodes CDR1 KGHSH and CDR2 LQKENI. V lost 4 bases to trimming and J lost 0 bases, with 13 bases between them.

V and J are TRBV7-2 and TRBJ2-3; D tentatively reads TRBD1 or TRBD2 (6 bases each). This CDR3 spans 15 amino acids. Trimming took off 1 base at V and 4 bases at J, with 12 bases between the two ends. CDR1 is SGHTA and CDR2 is FQGNSA in the germline V gene. Written as DNA, the CDR3 is TGTGCCAGCAGCTTAGGGGGGGCTGTGGCAGATACGCAGTATTTT. Protein sequence: CASSLGGAVADTQYF.

This clone was found once. V gene TRBV4-2 combines with J gene TRBJ1-1, with D perhaps TRBD1 (6 bases). Germline CDR1 reads LGHNA; CDR2 reads YNFKEQ. The CDR3 is 15 residues long. V was cut by 2 bases and J by 1 base, with 11 bases left in between. The CDR3 nucleotides are TGTGCCAGCAGCCAACTCTACAGGGAGAACACTGAAGCTTTCTTT. Translating it yields CASSQLYRENTEAFF.

This rearrangement joins TRBV7-9 to TRBJ2-4; either TRBD1 or TRBD2 may supply D (6 bases each). V dropped 5 bases and J dropped 7 bases, with 15 bases sitting between them. The germline gives CDR1 SEHNR, CDR2 FQNEAQ (reference sequence). CDR3 length: 14 amino acids. The DNA for the CDR3 is TGTGCCAGCAGCCCTAGGGGGGCCGGGAACATTCAGTACTTC. It yields the protein CASSPRGAGNIQYF.

This clone was detected a few times. This sequence joins TRBV5-1 and TRBJ1-2; TRBD1 aligns across 10 bases. Germline V gives CDR1 SGHRS, CDR2 YFSETQ. Trimming at V came to 4 bases and at J to 7 bases, leaving 10 bases not matched to a gene. This CDR3 comprises 15 residues. The chain's CDR3 is CASSMDRGTLGGYTF. For the CDR3, the DNA is TGCGCCAGCAGCATGGACAGGGGGACGCTGGGTGGCTACACCTTC.

The chain carries TRBV28 and TRBJ1-5, with D unresolved. Germline lookup yields CDR1 MDHEN and CDR2 SYDVKM. Trimming stripped 6 bases from V and 3 bases from J, with 6 bases between. The CDR3 loop spans 12 amino acids. The chain's CDR3 is CASRLANQPQHF. The CDR3 DNA reads TGTGCCAGCAGACTCGCCAATCAGCCCCAGCATTTT.

This chain uses TRBV5-1 with TRBJ2-1; 7 bases agree with TRBD2. Germline values: CDR1 SGHRS, CDR2 YFSETQ. This CDR3 is 17 amino acids long. With 4 bases clipped from V and 3 bases from J, the junction kept 13 bases outside the gene matches. The CDR3 loop reads CASSVAPPGTNYNEQFF. Here the CDR3 DNA reads TGCGCCAGCAGCGTCGCACCCCCGGGGACTAACTACAATGAGCAGTTCTTC.

About this clone itself: This specimen includes other DNA sequences encoding the same CDR3. J is TRBJ2-5 and V is TRBV21-1; the D call TRBD2 from the table was never checked on the DNA. TRBV21-1 is tagged as a pseudogene. This CDR3 region has 12 residues. The DNA for the CDR3 is TGTGCCAGCAGCAAGGTCGGAGAGACCCAGTACTTC. Encoded protein: CASSKVGETQYF.

J is TRBJ2-7 and V is TRBV5-8; D is possibly TRBD2 (7 bases). V dropped 4 bases and J dropped 5 bases, with 19 bases sitting between them. The CDR3 runs to 15 residues. The germline V gene encodes CDR1 SGHTS and CDR2 YDEGEE. The CDR3 DNA follows: TGTGCCAGCAGCCCGTTTTCGGGGGGCTGGGACGAGCAGTACTTC. It codes for CASSPFSGGWDEQYF. Supplemented by reference TRBV5-8 and TRBJ2-7, the full variable domain reads EAGVTQSPTHLIKTRGQQATLRCSPISGHTSVYWYQQALGLGLQFLLWYDEGEERNRGNFPPRFSGRQFPNYSSELNVNALELEDSALYLCASSPFSGGWDEQYFGPGTRLTVT.

This chain connects TRBV6-1 to TRBJ1-4; a weak D match, TRBD1 (5 bases). V was clipped by 2 bases and J by 8 bases, with 12 bases between them. This CDR3 has 14 residues. From germline, CDR1 is MNHNS and CDR2 SASEGT. This CDR3 is CASSEPGMSEKLFF. CDR3 DNA sequence: TGTGCCAGCAGTGAACCAGGGATGTCCGAAAAACTGTTTTTT.

On this clone itself: One end of the junction varies from germline; a read error may be responsible. The chain links TRBV27 to TRBJ2-3; TRBD1 matches at 7 bases. The CDR3 is 14 residues long. Looked up from germline, CDR1 is MNHEY and CDR2 is SMNVEV (reference sequence). DNA for the CDR3: TGTGCCAGCAGTTTATCGATCTGGTTAGGGGGCGGCCGCTTT. This translates into CASSLSIWLGGGRF.

The chain carries TRBV6-1 and TRBJ2-2; D is undetermined. V dropped 7 bases and J dropped 1 base, with 7 bases sitting between them. Looked up from germline, CDR1 is MNHNS and CDR2 is SASEGT. The CDR3 sequence is 13 residues long. CDR3 sequence: CASIGGNTGELFF. The CDR3 nucleotides are TGTGCCAGCATAGGCGGGAACACCGGGGAGCTGTTTTTT.

This clone appeared once. The chain couples TRBV15 to TRBJ2-5; TRBD1 aligns across 7 bases. The CDR3 spans 16 residues. Germline V gene sequence: CDR1 LNHNV, CDR2 YYDKDF (reference sequence). Unmatched junction bases numbered 10, after V lost 1 base and J lost 5 bases. This chain's CDR3 is CATSRAPIRQGETQYF. The CDR3 DNA follows: TGTGCCACCAGCAGAGCTCCTATACGACAGGGTGAGACCCAGTACTTC. Full variable domain (rest looked up from reference TRBV15 and TRBJ2-5): DAMVIQNPRYQVTQFGKPVTLSCSQTLNHNVMYWYQQKSSQAPKLLFHYYDKDFNNEADTPDNFQSRRPNTSFCFLDIRSPGLGDTAMYLCATSRAPIRQGETQYFGPGTRLLVL.

The gene calls are TRBV19 and TRBJ1-5; TRBD1 matches at 10 bases. Germline values: CDR1 LNHDA, CDR2 SQIVND (reference sequence). The CDR3 has 13 residues. Losses at the gene ends were 4 bases for V and 7 bases for J; bases not matched to a gene: 1. The CDR3 DNA follows: TGTGCCAGTAGTAGACAGGGGGCCCAGCCCCAGCATTTT. Encoded protein: CASSRQGAQPQHF.

The chain links TRBV7-2 to TRBJ2-1; 12 bases match TRBD2. The CDR3 runs to 15 residues. CDR1 SGHTA and CDR2 FQGNSA come from the germline V gene. The V gene end was trimmed by 1 base and the J gene end by 12 bases; junction bases not matched to a gene: 7. CDR3 nucleotide sequence: TGTGCCAGCAGCTTAGTTCCTAGCGGGAGGGCAGGGCAGTTCTTC. It codes for CASSLVPSGRAGQFF. Complete variable domain (other parts from reference TRBV7-2 and TRBJ2-1): GAGVSQSPSNKVTEKGKDVELRCDPISGHTALYWYRQSLGQGLEFLIYFQGNSAPDKSGLPSDRFSAERTGGSVSTLTIQRTQQEDSAVYLCASSLVPSGRAGQFFGPGTRLTVL.

Note on this clone: One end of the junction fails to match germline, which may point to a read error. The V and J genes are TRBV5-4 and TRBJ1-4; TRBD1 is a possible D gene (5 bases). Germline CDR1 SGHNT, CDR2 YYREEE (reference sequence). The CDR3 is 14 residues long. The CDR3 sequence is CAGSHRDPGEKLFF. The DNA of the CDR3 is TGTGCCGGCAGCCACCGGGACCCAGGTGAAAAACTGTTTTTT.

CDR3 DNA sequence: TGTGCCAGCAGTCTATTGTCAGGAAACACTGAAGCTTTCTTT. Encoded protein: CASSLLSGNTEAFF. The chain has TRBV27 and TRBJ1-1; D gene ambiguous. Trimming cost V 5 bases and J 2 bases, with 12 bases left between them. Per the germline V gene, CDR1 is MNHEY and CDR2 is SMNVEV (reference sequence). The CDR3 sequence is 14 residues long.

Concerning this clone: Other DNA sequences in the sample encode the same CDR3. The chain recombines TRBV29-1 with TRBJ2-1; 8 positions agree with TRBD2. The CDR3 length is 14 residues. Germline values: CDR1 SQVTM, CDR2 ANQGSEA. V lost 6 bases and J lost 0; bases outside the gene matches: 4. CDR3 bases: TGCAGCGTGGCCGGGACTAGCTCCTACAATGAGCAGTTCTTC. Protein sequence: CSVAGTSSYNEQFF.

About this clone itself: This specimen includes other DNA sequences encoding the same CDR3. This chain uses TRBV19 with TRBJ2-7, with a weak D call TRBD1 (7 bases). CDR1 and CDR2 from the germline V gene are LNHDA and SQIVND (reference sequence). Trimming shortened V by 3 bases and J by 2 bases, and 11 bases separated the two germline ends. CDR3 length equals 14 residues. CDR3 loop: CASSIGGTAYEQYF. Written as DNA, the CDR3 is TGTGCCAGTAGTATTGGCGGGACAGCCTACGAGCAGTACTTC.

J is TRBJ2-7 and V is TRBV6-6, with 9 bases that match TRBD2. The trim removed 6 bases at V and 1 base at J, leaving 7 bases unmatched. The CDR3 covers 15 residues. Germline lookup yields CDR1 MNHNY and CDR2 SVGAGI (reference sequence). The CDR3 DNA is TGTGCCAGCAGCTATAGCGGGAGTCGGTCCTACGAGCAGTACTTC. Its translation is CASSYSGSRSYEQYF.